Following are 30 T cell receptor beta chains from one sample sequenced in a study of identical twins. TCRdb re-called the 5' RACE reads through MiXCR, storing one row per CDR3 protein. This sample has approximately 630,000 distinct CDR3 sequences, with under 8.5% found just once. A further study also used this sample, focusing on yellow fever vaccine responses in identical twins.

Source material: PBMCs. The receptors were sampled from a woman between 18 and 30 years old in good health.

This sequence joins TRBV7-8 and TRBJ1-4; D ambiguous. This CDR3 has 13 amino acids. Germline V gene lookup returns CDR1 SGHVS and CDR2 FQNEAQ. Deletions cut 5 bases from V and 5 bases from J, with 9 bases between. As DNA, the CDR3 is TGTGCCAGCAGCCCCTCGGGGAATGAAAAACTGTTTTTT. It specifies CASSPSGNEKLFF.

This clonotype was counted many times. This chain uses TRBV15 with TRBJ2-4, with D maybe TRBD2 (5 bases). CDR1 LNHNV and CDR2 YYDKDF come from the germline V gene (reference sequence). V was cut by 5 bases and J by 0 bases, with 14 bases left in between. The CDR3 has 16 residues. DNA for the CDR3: TGTGCCACCAGCGGCAGCCTAGGACTAGCCAAAAACATTCAGTACTTC. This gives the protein CATSGSLGLAKNIQYF.

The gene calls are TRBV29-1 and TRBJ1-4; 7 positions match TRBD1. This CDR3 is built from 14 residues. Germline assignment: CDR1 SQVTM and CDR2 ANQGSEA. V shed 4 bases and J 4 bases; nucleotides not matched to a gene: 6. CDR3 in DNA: TGCAGCGTTGGCTATGACAGGGTTAATGAAAAACTGTTTTTT. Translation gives CSVGYDRVNEKLFF.

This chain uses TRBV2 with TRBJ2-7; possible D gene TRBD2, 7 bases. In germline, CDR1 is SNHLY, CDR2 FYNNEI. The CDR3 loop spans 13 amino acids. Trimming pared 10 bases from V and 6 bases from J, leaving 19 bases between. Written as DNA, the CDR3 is TGTGCCACGCTTGGGGGGGCAAGGGCCGAGCAGTACTTC. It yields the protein CATLGGARAEQYF.

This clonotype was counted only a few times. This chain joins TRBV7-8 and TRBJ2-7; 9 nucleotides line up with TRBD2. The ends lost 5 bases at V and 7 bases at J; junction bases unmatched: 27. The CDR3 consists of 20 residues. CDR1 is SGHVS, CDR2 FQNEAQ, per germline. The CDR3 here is CASSLLWGSMRGGPTGEQYV. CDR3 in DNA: TGTGCCAGCAGCCTGCTTTGGGGATCGATGCGGGGGGGTCCGACCGGGGAGCAGTACGTC.

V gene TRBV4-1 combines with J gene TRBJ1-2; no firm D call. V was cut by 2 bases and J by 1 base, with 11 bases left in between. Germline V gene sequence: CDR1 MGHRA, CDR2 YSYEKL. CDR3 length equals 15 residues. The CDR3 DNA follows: TGCGCCAGCAGCCAAATAGGGAGGAATAACTATGGCTACACCTTC. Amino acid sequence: CASSQIGRNNYGYTF.

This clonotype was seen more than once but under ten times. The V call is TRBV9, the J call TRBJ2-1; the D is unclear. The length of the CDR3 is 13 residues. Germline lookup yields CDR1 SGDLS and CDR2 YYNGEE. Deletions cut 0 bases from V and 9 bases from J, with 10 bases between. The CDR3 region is CASSVEQRVEQFF. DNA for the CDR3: TGTGCCAGCAGCGTAGAACAGCGAGTTGAGCAGTTCTTC.

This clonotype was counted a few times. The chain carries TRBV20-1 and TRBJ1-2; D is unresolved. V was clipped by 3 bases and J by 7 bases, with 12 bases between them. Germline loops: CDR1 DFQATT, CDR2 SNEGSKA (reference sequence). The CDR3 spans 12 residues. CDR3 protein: CSARALLGGYTF. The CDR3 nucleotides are TGCAGTGCTAGGGCACTTCTCGGTGGCTACACCTTC.

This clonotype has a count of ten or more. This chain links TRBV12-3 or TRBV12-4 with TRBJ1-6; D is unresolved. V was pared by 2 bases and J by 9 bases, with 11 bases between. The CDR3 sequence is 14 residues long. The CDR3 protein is CASSLLEGGSPLHF. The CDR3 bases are TGTGCCAGCAGTTTATTGGAGGGTGGTTCACCCCTCCACTTT.

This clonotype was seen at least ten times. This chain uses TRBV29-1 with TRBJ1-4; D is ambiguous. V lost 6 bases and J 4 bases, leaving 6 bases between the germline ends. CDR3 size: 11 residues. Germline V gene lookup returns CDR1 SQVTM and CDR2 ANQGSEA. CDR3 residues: CSVKDNEKLFF. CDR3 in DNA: TGCAGCGTCAAGGATAATGAAAAACTGTTTTTT.

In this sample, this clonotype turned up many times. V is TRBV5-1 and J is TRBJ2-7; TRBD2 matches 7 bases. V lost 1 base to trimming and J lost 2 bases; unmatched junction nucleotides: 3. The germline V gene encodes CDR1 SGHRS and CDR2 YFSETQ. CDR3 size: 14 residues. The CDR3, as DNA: TGCGCCAGCAGCTTGACTGGGACTACCTACGAGCAGTACTTC. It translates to CASSLTGTTYEQYF.

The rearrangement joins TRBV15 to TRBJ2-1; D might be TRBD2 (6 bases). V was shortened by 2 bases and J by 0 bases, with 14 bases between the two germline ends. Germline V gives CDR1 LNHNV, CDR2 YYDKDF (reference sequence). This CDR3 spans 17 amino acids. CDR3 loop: CATSRPSAQSSYNEQFF. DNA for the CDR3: TGTGCCACCAGCAGACCTAGCGCCCAAAGCTCCTACAATGAGCAGTTCTTC.

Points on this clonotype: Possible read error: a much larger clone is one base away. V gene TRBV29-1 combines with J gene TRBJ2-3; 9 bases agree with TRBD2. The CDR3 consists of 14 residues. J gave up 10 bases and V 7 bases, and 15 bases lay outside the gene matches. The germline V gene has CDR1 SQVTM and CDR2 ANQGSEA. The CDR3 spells CSAVTAGGRTPQYF. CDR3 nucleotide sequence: TGCAGCGCCGTAACAGCGGGGGGCCGGACTCCGCAGTATTTT.

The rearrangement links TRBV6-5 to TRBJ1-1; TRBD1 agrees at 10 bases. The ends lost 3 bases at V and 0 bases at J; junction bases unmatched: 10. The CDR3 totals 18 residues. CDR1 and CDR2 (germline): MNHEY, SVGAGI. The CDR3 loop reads CASSYDGTGALMNTEAFF. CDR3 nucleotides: TGTGCCAGCAGTTATGATGGGACAGGGGCACTTATGAACACTGAAGCTTTCTTT.

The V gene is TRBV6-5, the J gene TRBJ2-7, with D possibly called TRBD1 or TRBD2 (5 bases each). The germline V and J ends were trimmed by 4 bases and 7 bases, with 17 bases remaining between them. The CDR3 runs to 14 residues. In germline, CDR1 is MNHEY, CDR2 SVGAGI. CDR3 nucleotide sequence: TGTGCCAGCAGTTGGGACCTGGACGAGGGTGAGCAGTACGTC. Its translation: CASSWDLDEGEQYV.

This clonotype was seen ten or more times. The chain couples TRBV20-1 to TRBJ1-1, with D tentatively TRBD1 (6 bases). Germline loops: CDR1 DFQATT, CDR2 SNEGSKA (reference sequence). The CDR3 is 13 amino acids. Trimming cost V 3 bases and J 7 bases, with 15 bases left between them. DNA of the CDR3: TGCAGTGCTAGGGAGGACAGCTCAATTGAAGCTTTCTTT. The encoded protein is CSAREDSSIEAFF.

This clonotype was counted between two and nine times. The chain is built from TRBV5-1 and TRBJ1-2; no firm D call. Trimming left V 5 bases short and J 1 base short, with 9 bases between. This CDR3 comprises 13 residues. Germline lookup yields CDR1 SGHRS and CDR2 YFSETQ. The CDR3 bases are TGCGCCAGCAGAACAAATCTTAACTATGGCTACACCTTC. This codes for CASRTNLNYGYTF.

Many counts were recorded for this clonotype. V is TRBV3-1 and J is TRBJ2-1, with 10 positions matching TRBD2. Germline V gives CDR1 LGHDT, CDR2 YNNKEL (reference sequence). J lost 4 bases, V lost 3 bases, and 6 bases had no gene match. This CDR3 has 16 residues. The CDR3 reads CASSHRGLAEYNEQFF. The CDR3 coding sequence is TGTGCCAGCAGCCATCGTGGACTAGCGGAGTACAATGAGCAGTTCTTC.

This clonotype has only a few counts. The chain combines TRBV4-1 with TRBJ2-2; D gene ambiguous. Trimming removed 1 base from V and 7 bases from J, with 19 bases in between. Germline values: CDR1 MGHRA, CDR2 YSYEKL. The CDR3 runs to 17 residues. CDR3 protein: CASSQAVLKGSGGELFF. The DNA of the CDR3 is TGCGCCAGCAGCCAAGCCGTCCTAAAGGGATCTGGCGGGGAGCTGTTTTTT.

The CDR3 coding sequence is TGTGCCATCAGTGTAAGGCAGGACTTGATTTGGGGCTCCTACAATGAGCAGTTCTTC. Protein product: CAISVRQDLIWGSYNEQFF. The chain uses TRBV10-3 and TRBJ2-1; weak D call: TRBD2 (5 bases). Germline CDR1 and CDR2: ENHRY and SYGVKD. This CDR3 spans 19 amino acids. Trimming took 4 bases from V and 0 from J, leaving 22 bases between them.

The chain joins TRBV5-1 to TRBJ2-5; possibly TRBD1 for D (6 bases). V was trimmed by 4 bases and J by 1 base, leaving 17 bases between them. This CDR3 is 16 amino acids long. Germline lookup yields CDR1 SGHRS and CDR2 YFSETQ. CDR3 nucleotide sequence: TGCGCCAGCAGCCCCGGCCAGGGGACCCTCCAAGAGACCCAGTACTTC. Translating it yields CASSPGQGTLQETQYF.

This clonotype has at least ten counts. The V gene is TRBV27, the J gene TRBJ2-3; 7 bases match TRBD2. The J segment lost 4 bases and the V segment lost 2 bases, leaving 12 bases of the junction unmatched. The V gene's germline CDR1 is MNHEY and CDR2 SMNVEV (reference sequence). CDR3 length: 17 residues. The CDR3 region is CASSLKGRALPSDTQYF. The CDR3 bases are TGTGCCAGCAGTTTAAAGGGGAGGGCCCTCCCTTCAGATACGCAGTATTTT.

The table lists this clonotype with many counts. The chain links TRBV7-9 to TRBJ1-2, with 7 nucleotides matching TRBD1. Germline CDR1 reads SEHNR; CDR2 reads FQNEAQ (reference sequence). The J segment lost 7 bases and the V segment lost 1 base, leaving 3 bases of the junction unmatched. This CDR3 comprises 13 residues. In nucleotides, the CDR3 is TGTGCCAGCAGCTTAGGGGACAGCGTTGGCTACACCTTC. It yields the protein CASSLGDSVGYTF.

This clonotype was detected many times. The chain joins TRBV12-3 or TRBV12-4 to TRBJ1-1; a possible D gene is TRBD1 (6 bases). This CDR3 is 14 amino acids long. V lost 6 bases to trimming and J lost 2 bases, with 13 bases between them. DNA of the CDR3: TGTGCCAGCAGCCTACCAGGGGCCAACACTGAAGCTTTCTTT. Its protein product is CASSLPGANTEAFF.

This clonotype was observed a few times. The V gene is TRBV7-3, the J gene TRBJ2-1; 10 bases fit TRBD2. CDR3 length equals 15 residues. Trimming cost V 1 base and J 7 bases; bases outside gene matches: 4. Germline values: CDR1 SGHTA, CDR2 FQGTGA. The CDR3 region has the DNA TGTGCCAGCAGCTTAAGGATAGCGGGAGGAAATGAGCAGTTCTTC. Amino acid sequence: CASSLRIAGGNEQFF.

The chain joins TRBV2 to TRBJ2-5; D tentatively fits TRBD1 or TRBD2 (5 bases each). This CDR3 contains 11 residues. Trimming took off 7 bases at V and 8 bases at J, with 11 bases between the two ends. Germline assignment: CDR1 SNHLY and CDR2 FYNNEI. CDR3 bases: TGTGCCAGCACGGGACGCAGTACCCAGTACTTC. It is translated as CASTGRSTQYF.

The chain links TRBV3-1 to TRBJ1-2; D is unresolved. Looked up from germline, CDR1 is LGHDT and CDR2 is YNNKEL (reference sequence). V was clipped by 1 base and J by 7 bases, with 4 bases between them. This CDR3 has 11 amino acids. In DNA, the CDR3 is TGTGCCAGCAGCCAAGTAAGTGGCTACACCTTC. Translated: CASSQVSGYTF.

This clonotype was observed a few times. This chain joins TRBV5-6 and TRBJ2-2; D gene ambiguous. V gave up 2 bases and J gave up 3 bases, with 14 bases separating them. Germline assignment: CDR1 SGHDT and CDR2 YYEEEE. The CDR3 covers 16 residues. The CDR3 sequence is CASSLIEATYTGELFF. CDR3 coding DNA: TGTGCCAGCAGCTTAATAGAAGCTACGTACACCGGGGAGCTGTTTTTT. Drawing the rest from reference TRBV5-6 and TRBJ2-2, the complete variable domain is DAGVTQSPTHLIKTRGQQVTLRCSPKSGHDTVSWYQQALGQGPQFIFQYYEEEERQRGNFPDRFSGHQFPNYSSELNVNALLLGDSALYLCASSLIEATYTGELFFGEGSRLTVL.

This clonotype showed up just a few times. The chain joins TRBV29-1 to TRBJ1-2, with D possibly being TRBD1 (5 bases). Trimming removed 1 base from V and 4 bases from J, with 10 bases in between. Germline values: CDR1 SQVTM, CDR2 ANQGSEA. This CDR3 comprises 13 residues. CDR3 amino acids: CSVEGGASYGYTF. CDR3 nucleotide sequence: TGCAGCGTTGAAGGGGGCGCATCCTATGGCTACACCTTC.

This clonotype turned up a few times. This CDR3 reads CASSTDRGSGANVLTF. CDR3 nucleotides: TGTGCCAGCAGTACCGACAGGGGCTCTGGGGCCAACGTCCTGACTTTC. The J gene is TRBJ2-6, the V gene TRBV12-3 or TRBV12-4, with 8 positions matching TRBD1. V was pared by 5 bases and J by 0 bases, with 3 bases of the junction left unmatched. The CDR3 spans 16 residues.